This TCR beta chain was captured in a study of cytomegalovirus exposure and HLA in healthy donors. The PCR ran on 60 Vbeta and 13 Jbeta primers. Here immunoSEQ multiplex PCR was the method, and the copy in TCRdb shows in-frame clones only, minus some. The profile shows around 130,000 clones, about three quarters of them singletons. The CDR3 runs to 13 residues. V shed 3 bases and J shed 1 base, with 6 bases lying between them. Germline V gene sequence: CDR1 ENHRY, CDR2 SYGVKD. Findings and limits, study-wide: Accounts indicate the classifier identified cytomegalovirus status with strong specificity and sensitivity. The investigators catalogued 150 or so TCR beta chains as cytomegalovirus-associated.

This clone occurred once. Its target is not known. This rearrangement joins TRBV10-3 to TRBJ1-2, with D uncertain. The clonotype was recovered from a middle-aged man in good health and CMV-seronegative. Material: PBMCs. CDR3 protein: CAISDQDNYGYTF. CDR3 nucleotides: TGTGCCATCAGTGATCAGGATAACTATGGCTACACCTTC.